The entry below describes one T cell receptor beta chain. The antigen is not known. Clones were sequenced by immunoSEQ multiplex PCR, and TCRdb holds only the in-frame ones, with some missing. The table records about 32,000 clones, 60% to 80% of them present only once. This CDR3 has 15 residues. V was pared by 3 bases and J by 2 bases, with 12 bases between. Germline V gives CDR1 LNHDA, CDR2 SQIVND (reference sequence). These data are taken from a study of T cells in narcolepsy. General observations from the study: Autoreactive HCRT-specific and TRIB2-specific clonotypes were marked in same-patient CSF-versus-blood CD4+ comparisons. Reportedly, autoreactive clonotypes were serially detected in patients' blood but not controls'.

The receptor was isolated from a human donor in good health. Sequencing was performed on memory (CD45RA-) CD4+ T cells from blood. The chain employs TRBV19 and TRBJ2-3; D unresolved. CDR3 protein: CASSILGGSTDTQYF. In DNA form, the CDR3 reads TGTGCCAGTAGTATTTTGGGCGGATCCACAGATACGCAGTATTTT.